This T cell receptor (beta chain) was retrieved from a study of cytomegalovirus exposure and HLA in healthy donors. PCR employed 60 Vbeta and 13 Jbeta primers. Profiled with immunoSEQ multiplex PCR; TCRdb holds only in-frame clones, not every one. The sample consists of tens of thousands of clones, about 89% of them appearing once. On this clone: Its antigen is currently unknown.

The study, taken as a whole, reports: Beyond CMV serostatus, there was no information to go on about immune exposure. Among the most significant clusters, several appeared linked to common viral pathogens in a later analysis. According to reports, the classifier identified cytomegalovirus status with high specificity and sensitivity.

This clonotype was obtained from a man aged 25 to 40 in good health and CMV-seropositive. The source material was PBMCs.

CDR3 nucleotides: TGTGCCAGCAGCTTGGGACAGGGGAAAGAGACCCAGTACTTC. Protein sequence: CASSLGQGKETQYF. The rearrangement uses TRBV5-4 and TRBJ2-5; 8 positions match TRBD1. Germline CDR1 and CDR2: SGHNT and YYREEE (reference sequence). With 0 bases clipped from V and 3 bases from J, the junction kept 1 base outside the gene matches. The CDR3 runs to 14 residues.